In its sample, the clone carrying this TCR beta chain was seen a few times. V was clipped by 4 bases and J by 5 bases; unmatched bases: 6. This CDR3 spans 16 amino acids. CDR1 and CDR2 from the germline V gene are LGHNA and YNFKEQ. These data are taken from a study of T cell changes during pregnancy in multiple sclerosis. Repertoires were generated with immunoSEQ multiplex PCR, while TCRdb's copy carries only in-frame clones and drops some. The sample shows over 80,000 clones, just over 90% of them seen only once. The sequences come from peripheral blood, collected in the second trimester of pregnancy. This receptor was obtained from a female donor in good health, enrolled as a control in a pregnancy study. This chain uses TRBV4-2 with TRBJ1-6; TRBD1 agrees at 9 bases. The CDR3 protein is CASSRGTGIDNSPLHF. The CDR3, as DNA: TGTGCCAGCAGCCGAGGGACAGGGATCGATAATTCACCCCTCCACTTT.